This TCR beta chain was recovered during a study of a mutant IDH1 vaccine in newly diagnosed glioma. Measured with immunoSEQ multiplex PCR; TCRdb has only the in-frame clones, and not every one. In the table there are about 59,000 clones, 91% of which are singletons. Time point indicated: baseline, week 1 (first vaccination visit). As to treatment: pre-vaccination baseline after standard-of-care therapy. Trimming removed 3 bases at V and 3 bases at J, with 17 bases between. Germline CDR1 GTSNPN, CDR2 SVGIG (reference sequence). This CDR3 comprises 15 residues. This chain joins TRBV30 and TRBJ1-1; D call uncertain. Sequencing used PBMCs, obtained from a glioma patient treated with radiotherapy, temozolomide or both. This receptor was identified in a man aged 45 to 65 with glioma. CDR3 bases: TGTGCCTGGAGGCCTGCGAAGGGCCAACACACTGAAGCTTTCTTT. This sequence encodes CAWRPAKGQHTEAFF.